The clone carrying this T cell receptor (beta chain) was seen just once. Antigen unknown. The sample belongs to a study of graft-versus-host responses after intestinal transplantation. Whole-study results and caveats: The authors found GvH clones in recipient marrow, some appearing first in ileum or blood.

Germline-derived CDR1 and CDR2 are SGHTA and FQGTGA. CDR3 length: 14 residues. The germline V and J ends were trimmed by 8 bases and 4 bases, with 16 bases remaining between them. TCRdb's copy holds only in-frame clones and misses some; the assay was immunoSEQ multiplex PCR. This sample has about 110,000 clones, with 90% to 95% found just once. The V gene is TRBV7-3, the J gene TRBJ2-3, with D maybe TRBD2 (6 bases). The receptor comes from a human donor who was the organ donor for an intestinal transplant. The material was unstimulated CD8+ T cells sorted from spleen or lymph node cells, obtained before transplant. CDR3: CASGAGSRPDTQYF. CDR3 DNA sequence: TGTGCCAGCGGGGCGGGATCCAGGCCAGATACGCAGTATTTT.